The source of this TCR beta chain is a study of blood T cell repertoires in COVID-19. At the level of the study: Specimens from acute and convalescent COVID-19 originated in the United States, Italy and Spain. PBMCs, B-cell-depleted T cells, or T cells provided the cDNA or gDNA that made up the material.

CDR3 length equals 16 residues. With V trimmed by 3 bases and J by 0 bases, 8 bases remained unmatched. Germline CDR1 SEHNR, CDR2 FQNEAQ (reference sequence). As processed by the authors: Amplification from reference gene primers served as the basis for estimated nucleated cell counts. Measured with immunoSEQ multiplex PCR; TCRdb has only the in-frame clones, and not every one. The V and J calls and clone size were taken over from that table, and D and trimming were inferred from the DNA. This table holds roughly 30,000 clones, approximately 84% found once. This receptor was identified in an elderly man with active COVID-19. The chain is built from TRBV7-9 and TRBJ2-7; 7 nucleotides line up with TRBD1. The sample comprised peripheral blood. The CDR3 DNA sequence: TGTGCCAGCAGCTTCCCCCGGGACAGAAGCTCCTACGAGCAGTACTTC. Its protein is CASSFPRDRSSYEQYF.